This record concerns one T cell receptor beta chain sequence. The sample comes from a study of blood T cell repertoires in COVID-19. Study information: COVID-19 samples collected from the United States, Italy and Spain covered acute and convalescent phases.

Trimming at V came to 4 bases and at J to 3 bases, leaving 6 bases not matched to a gene. The CDR3 spans 15 residues. Germline V gene data show CDR1 as LNHDA and CDR2 as SQIVND (reference sequence). Source study methods: Quantification of nucleated cells was approximated via reference gene primer amplification. Clones were read by immunoSEQ multiplex PCR, and TCRdb kept only the in-frame ones, dropping some. The V and J calls and clone size were taken over from that table, and D and trimming were inferred from the DNA. The sample gives over 100,000 clones, 85% of which show up once; 11% is in the top ten.

V gene TRBV19 combines with J gene TRBJ1-5, with 7 bases lining up with TRBD1. Sequencing was carried out using peripheral blood. This clonotype was obtained from an elderly man with acute or convalescent COVID-19. CDR3 amino acids: CASSRQGNDNQPQHF. CDR3 bases: TGTGCCAGTAGTAGACAGGGAAATGACAATCAGCCCCAGCATTTT.